A selection of T cell receptor beta chains follows, all from one sample in a study of shared clonotypes between healthy human individuals. Produced via immunoSEQ multiplex PCR; TCRdb's table is partial and in-frame only. The sample records about half a million clones, around 73% being singletons. Material for sequencing was PBMCs. The origin of the receptors is a woman aged 40 to 50 in good health. Some clones in this sample may be carry-over from other donors' samples. The CDR3 runs from the conserved cysteine through the conserved F or W. A D gene is named only where the DNA matches it firmly. For some rows the clone size is stated as once, few or many, or as a class when expanded; others skip it.

D gene	V gene	clone size	J gene	CDR3 DNA	CDR3 protein
TRBD1	TRBV28	NA	TRBJ1-5	TGTGCCAGCACCACAGGGGCCTGGAATAGCAATCAGCCCCAGCATTTT	CASTTGAWNSNQPQHF
NA	TRBV11-3	NA	TRBJ2-7	TGTGCCAGCAGCTTAATTTCGGGCGGCCCTTTTTACGAGCAGTACTTC	CASSLISGGPFYEQYF
NA	TRBV18	NA	TRBJ2-7	TGTGCCAGCTCACCCGGACAGTCCTACGAGCAGTACTTC	CASSPGQSYEQYF
NA	TRBV2	NA	TRBJ1-4	TGTGCCAGCAGTGGATCGGACGGGAATGAAAAACTGTTTTTT	CASSGSDGNEKLFF
NA	TRBV9	NA	TRBJ2-5	TGTGCCAGCAGCCCGAGATCAGGGGAACTGGAGACCCAGTACTTC	CASSPRSGELETQYF
TRBD2	TRBV19	NA	TRBJ2-7	TGTGCCAGTAGTATAGGCGGGGGTCTGTACGAGCAGTACTTC	CASSIGGGLYEQYF
NA	TRBV7-8	NA	TRBJ2-5	TGTGCCAGCAGCTTGGCCCTCGTCGTGTACCAAGAGACCCAGTACTTC	CASSLALVVYQETQYF
TRBD1	TRBV28	NA	TRBJ1-1	TGTGCCAGCAGTTTAGGAAGGACAGGGGGAATGAACACTGAAGCTTTCTTT	CASSLGRTGGMNTEAFF
NA	TRBV5-1	NA	TRBJ1-4	TGCGCCAGCAGCTCCAGCTCAACTAATGAAAAACTGTTTTTT	CASSSSSTNEKLFF
TRBD2	TRBV15	NA	TRBJ2-1	TGTGCCACCAGCAGAGATTTGACGGGAGGGACCAATGAGCAGTTCTTC	CATSRDLTGGTNEQFF
TRBD1	TRBV25-1	NA	TRBJ1-4	TGTGCCAGCAGTGACACGACAGGGAAGGGAGAAAAACTGTTTTTT	CASSDTTGKGEKLFF
NA	TRBV4-1	many	TRBJ1-1	TGCGCCAGCAGCCCGTTCAGCGGGGACGGCACTGAAGCTTTCTTT	CASSPFSGDGTEAFF
NA	TRBV6-6	NA	TRBJ2-1	TGTGCCAGCAAACAGGGTGTGGTCAATGAGCAGTTCTTC	CASKQGVVNEQFF
TRBD2	TRBV10-2	NA	TRBJ2-7	TGCGCCAGCAAGGGAGCGGGGGCCACCTACGAGCAGTACTTC	CASKGAGATYEQYF
TRBD2	TRBV4-1	NA	TRBJ2-7	TGCGCCAGCAGCCAAGGTCTAACTAGCGGGAGTTACGAGCAGTACTTC	CASSQGLTSGSYEQYF
TRBD1	TRBV6-1	NA	TRBJ2-2	TGTGCCAGCCGAGAGACAGGGGTCCCCGGGGAGCTGTTTTTT	CASRETGVPGELFF
TRBD2	TRBV4-3	NA	TRBJ2-1	TGCGCCAGCAGCCAAGATCGGGGACTAGCGGGGAAGCAGTTCTTC	CASSQDRGLAGKQFF
NA	TRBV29-1	NA	TRBJ2-1	TGCAGCGTTGTCGGGAAAGGGGGTGAGCAGTTCTTC	CSVVGKGGEQFF
TRBD1	TRBV27	NA	TRBJ2-5	TGTGCCAGCAGTGTGGGACAGGGCACGGAGACCCAGTACTTC	CASSVGQGTETQYF
TRBD2	TRBV7-2	NA	TRBJ2-1	TGTGCCAGCAGCCACAGACTAGCGGGGTACAATGAGCAGTTCTTC	CASSHRLAGYNEQFF
NA	TRBV7-9	NA	TRBJ2-7	TGTGCCAGCAGTCCGGACACCTACGAGCAGTACTTC	CASSPDTYEQYF
NA	TRBV7-2	few	TRBJ2-7	TGTGCCAGCAGCTTTCTCGGGGGGCGGGAGTACGAGCAGTACTTC	CASSFLGGREYEQYF
NA	TRBV29-1	NA	TRBJ1-1	TGCAGCGTTGTCCTGAACACTGAAGCTTTCTTT	CSVVLNTEAFF
NA	TRBV4-1	NA	TRBJ2-1	TGCGCCAGCAGCCAAGTCGGTGTGTATGAGCAGTTCTTC	CASSQVGVYEQFF
TRBD2	TRBV7-2	few	TRBJ2-3	TGTGCCAGCAGCCTAAGCGGGAGTTCAGATACGCAGTATTTT	CASSLSGSSDTQYF
NA	TRBV9	few	TRBJ2-7	TGTGCCAGCAGCCCAGGGGGGGCCCACGAGCAGTACTTC	CASSPGGAHEQYF
NA	TRBV28	many	TRBJ1-6	TGTGCCAGCACTCAACGGGGCACCCGCTCCTATAATTCACCCCTCCACTTT	CASTQRGTRSYNSPLHF
NA	TRBV21-1	few	TRBJ2-3	TGTGCCGGCAGCATCGTGGCGGGCCAGGAGGCAGATACGCAGTATTTT	CAGSIVAGQEADTQYF
NA	TRBV29-1	few	TRBJ2-3	TGCAGCGTTGAATTAGAAGGCCCAGATACGCAGTATTTT	CSVELEGPDTQYF
NA	TRBV7-2	NA	TRBJ2-7	TGTGCCAGCAGCTTAAGTTTAGCCGATGAGCAGTACTTC	CASSLSLADEQYF
NA	TRBV6-1	once	TRBJ2-1	TGTGCCAGTTTACCGAGCTCCTACAATGAGCAGTTCTTC	CASLPSSYNEQFF
NA	TRBV19	NA	TRBJ1-4	TGTGCCAGTACTAATACAGGGATGAATGAAAAACTGTTTTTT	CASTNTGMNEKLFF
NA	TRBV2	NA	TRBJ1-5	TGTGCCAGCAGGGACAGCAATCAGCCCCAGCATTTT	CASRDSNQPQHF
TRBD2	TRBV7-2	NA	TRBJ2-1	TGTGCCAGCAGCTTAGCTAGCGGGACGAGCTCCTACAATGAGCAGTTCTTC	CASSLASGTSSYNEQFF
TRBD1	TRBV6-1	NA	TRBJ1-5	TGTGCCAGCAGTGACTGGACAGGGGTTAATCAGCCCCAGCATTTT	CASSDWTGVNQPQHF
NA	TRBV5-1	once	TRBJ2-6	TGCGCCAGCAGCTCAAGCTCTGGGGCCAACGTCCTGACTTTC	CASSSSSGANVLTF
NA	TRBV28	few	TRBJ1-1	TGTGCCAGCAGTTTTCAGGGGTCGGCCACTGAAGCTTTCTTT	CASSFQGSATEAFF
NA	TRBV4-3	NA	TRBJ2-6	TGCGCCAGCAGCCAAGACACCTCTGGGGCCAACGTCCTGACTTTC	CASSQDTSGANVLTF
TRBD1	TRBV7-2	NA	TRBJ2-7	TGTGCCAGCAGGTCAGGGGGCATCGACGAGCAGTACTTC	CASRSGGIDEQYF
NA	TRBV7-8	NA	TRBJ2-5	TGTGCCAGCAGCTTAGTTTTCAGTTTCCAAGAGACCCAGTACTTC	CASSLVFSFQETQYF
TRBD1	TRBV27	NA	TRBJ2-4	TGTGCCAGCCGCCGGACAGGGAGAAACATTCAGTACTTC	CASRRTGRNIQYF
TRBD2	TRBV27	few	TRBJ2-7	TGTGCCAGCAGTTTATGGGAGGGCCTCAACGAGCAGTACTTC	CASSLWEGLNEQYF
TRBD2	TRBV19	NA	TRBJ2-5	TGTGCCAGTAGTATCATGGCTAGCGGGGAAGAGACCCAGTACTTC	CASSIMASGEETQYF
NA	TRBV6-6	NA	TRBJ2-7	TGTGCCAGCAGTTACGGGGGACTCTACGAGCAGTACTTC	CASSYGGLYEQYF
NA	TRBV7-9	NA	TRBJ1-2	TGTGCCAGCAGCCCACAGGTCTCGGTTAACTATGGCTACACCTTC	CASSPQVSVNYGYTF
NA	TRBV6-5	NA	TRBJ1-1	TGTGCCAGCAGTTACTCGAGGACAGCTGAAGCTTTCTTT	CASSYSRTAEAFF
NA	TRBV2	few	TRBJ2-7	TGTGCCAGCAGACTTCCGACGGCAAACTACGAGCAGTACTTC	CASRLPTANYEQYF
NA	TRBV6-6	NA	TRBJ2-1	TGTGCCAGCCAGGGAGGCAATGAGCAGTTCTTC	CASQGGNEQFF
NA	TRBV29-1	few	TRBJ1-5	TGCAGCGTTTCACAGCAAAATCAGCCCCAGCATTTT	CSVSQQNQPQHF
NA	TRBV11-3	NA	TRBJ1-5	TGTGCCAGCAGCTTAGTTGGTCATTTTAGCAATCAGCCCCAGCATTTT	CASSLVGHFSNQPQHF
TRBD2	TRBV15	NA	TRBJ2-1	TGTGCCACCAGCAGAGCTCCGGGAGGGCCGGGGAATGAGCAGTTCTTC	CATSRAPGGPGNEQFF